This entry features one TCR beta chain sequence. This specimen comes from a study of shared clonotypes between healthy human individuals. Germline loops: CDR1 MDHEN, CDR2 SYDVKM. This CDR3 comprises 14 residues. Trimming stripped 5 bases from V and 7 bases from J, with 14 bases between. Sequencing used immunoSEQ multiplex PCR; TCRdb keeps in-frame clones, though not all of them. The sample lists a few million clones; approximately 95% were seen once. The receptor comes from a young man in good health. Some clones in this sample may be carry-over from other donors' samples. This chain uses TRBV28 with TRBJ1-4, with a possible D match to TRBD1 (6 bases). The specimen sequenced was naive CD4+ T cells from PBMCs. Described subset: CD45RA+ positively selected. This CDR3 reads CASSGGDIGEKLFF. CDR3 nucleotides: TGTGCCAGCAGTGGGGGGGACATCGGTGAAAAACTGTTTTTT.